Detailed here is one T cell receptor beta chain. Germline CDR1 reads MDHEN; CDR2 reads SYDVKM. The CDR3 has 17 residues. V was clipped by 2 bases and J by 1 base, with 15 bases between them. This sample is drawn from a study of blood T cell repertoires in COVID-19. Method: immunoSEQ multiplex PCR; TCRdb's copy keeps in-frame clones and lacks some. This table has under 200,000 clones, 65% to 85% appearing once. The specimen sequenced was peripheral blood. This TCR was recovered from a woman in her sixties or seventies with acute or convalescent COVID-19. The rearrangement joins TRBV28 to TRBJ2-4, with D possibly being TRBD1 (5 bases). Here the CDR3 reads CASSLPELGAAKNIQYF. The DNA of the CDR3 is TGTGCCAGCAGTTTACCCGAGTTAGGGGCGGCCAAAAACATTCAGTACTTC. The whole variable domain, filled in from reference TRBV28 and TRBJ2-4, reads DVKVTQSSRYLVKRTGEKVFLECVQDMDHENMFWYRQDPGLGLRLIYFSYDVKMKEKGDIPEGYSVSREKKERFSLILESASTNQTSMYLCASSLPELGAAKNIQYFGAGTRLSVL.